What follows is one T cell receptor beta chain and its context. Trimming removed 3 bases from V and 4 bases from J, with 8 bases in between. The CDR3 totals 13 residues. The germline V gene encodes CDR1 LGHNT and CDR2 FRNRAP. The data were obtained in a study of blood T cell repertoires in COVID-19. Per the original data handling: Reference gene primer amplification gave estimated nucleated cell counts. Here immunoSEQ multiplex PCR was the method, and the copy in TCRdb shows in-frame clones only, minus some. Clonal size and the V and J genes are those of that table, whereas D and trimming came from the DNA. The data contain over 75,000 clones, approximately 90% of them singletons.

The rearrangement joins TRBV12-5 to TRBJ2-3; D not certain. This sequence was found in a human donor with active COVID-19. The donor label of this sample is uncertain. The sequenced sample was peripheral blood. In nucleotides, the CDR3 is TGTGCTAGTGGTTTATCTCCGGCAGATACGCAGTATTTT. Translation: CASGLSPADTQYF. Full variable domain (rest looked up from reference TRBV12-5 and TRBJ2-3): DARVTQTPRHKVTEMGQEVTMRCQPILGHNTVFWYRQTMMQGLELLAYFRNRAPLDDSGMPKDRFSAEMPDATLATLKIQPSEPRDSAVYFCASGLSPADTQYFGPGTRLTVL.